This TCR beta chain was captured by sequencing in a study of T-cell reconstitution after alpha-beta-depleted transplantation in children. Broader study findings: Surviving thymic progenitors and recipient T cells were the source of high TCRbeta diversity at day 60 in some patients. Several hundred expanded graft clones reportedly supplied alpha-beta T cells about two months after transplant. Diversity and T-cell counts at one year after transplant derived mostly from new T cells.

V lost 7 bases and J 4 bases, leaving 12 bases between the germline ends. CDR1 is MNHEY, CDR2 SMNVEV, per germline (reference sequence). This CDR3 has 13 amino acids. A remark on this clonotype: No antigen is known for it.

Unique molecular identifiers were built into the TCRbeta library. One entry per CDR3 protein results from TCRdb running MiXCR on the PCR reads. The data contain some 100,000 distinct CDR3 sequences, around 15% of them singletons. This chain joins TRBV27 and TRBJ2-3; maybe TRBD1 (6 bases). The TCR sequence derives from a male patient between 2 and 9 years old who had a stem cell transplant for acute lymphoblastic leukemia, so the T cells may come from the graft donor. Sequencing used PBMCs, mostly from graft donor cells, obtained 180 days after TCRalphabeta/CD19-depleted stem cell transplant. The CDR3 loop reads CASTLQGSDTQYF. The CDR3 bases are TGTGCCAGCACCCTTCAGGGGTCAGATACGCAGTATTTT.